The following is a T cell receptor beta chain sequence with its context. Its specificity is unknown. The record originates from a study of blood T cells in healthy people across ages. A sample-barcoded 5' primer and a J-beta primer mix were used in a second PCR of roughly 6 to 11 cycles. No fewer than 3 million CDR3-containing paired-end reads came from each sample. TCRdb reprocessed the 5' RACE reads with MiXCR, giving one entry per CDR3 protein. The sample holds about 1.8 million distinct CDR3 sequences, around half seen once. All donors came from Russia, were Caucasian and healthy, and spanned ages about 6 to 100. At least 5 micrograms of total RNA were extracted per sample. Study-level points and caveats: Per-million-T-cell TCR beta diversity fell roughly linearly with age.

This CDR3 region has 12 residues. CDR1 LGHNA and CDR2 YNFKEQ come from the germline V gene. V was trimmed by 0 bases and J by 7 bases, leaving 5 bases between them. The TCR comes from a woman aged 35 to 49 in good health. The J gene is TRBJ2-3, the V gene TRBV4-2, with D unresolved. The sample was blood. CDR3 residues: CASSQDDNTQYF. For the CDR3, the DNA is TGTGCCAGCAGCCAAGATGATAATACGCAGTATTTT.